These 2 T cell receptor beta chains were sequenced from one sample in a study of CD8 T cells in Susac syndrome. Random hexamers were used to reverse transcribe about 0.5 to 1 ug of RNA. TCRdb called the immunoSEQ multiplex PCR reads again in MiXCR, with one record for every CDR3 protein. The sample has under 200,000 distinct CDR3 sequences; 85% to 95% are singletons. The sample comprised CD4+ T cells from PBMCs. Every receptor here comes from a human donor in good health.

The chain combines TRBV12-3 or TRBV12-4 with TRBJ1-2, with TRBD1 matching over 8 bases. The CDR3 has 14 residues. V was pared by 3 bases and J by 4 bases, with 4 bases of the junction left unmatched. CDR3: CASSLTGDIYGYTF. As DNA, the CDR3 is TGTGCCAGCAGTTTGACAGGGGATATCTATGGCTACACCTTC.

This chain joins TRBV29-1 and TRBJ2-5, with 10 bases fitting TRBD2. CDR3 length: 15 residues. The germline CDR1 and CDR2 sequences are SQVTM and ANQGSEA. With V trimmed by 7 bases and J by 2 bases, 10 bases remained unmatched. CDR3 sequence: CSGRPSGGFQETQYF. The DNA for the CDR3 is TGCAGCGGTCGACCTAGCGGGGGTTTTCAAGAGACCCAGTACTTC.